The present T cell receptor beta chain was sequenced within a study of T-cell reconstitution after alpha-beta-depleted transplantation in children. Study results and limitations: Newly made T cells mostly supplied T-cell counts and diversity one year after transplant. Surviving recipient T cells and thymic progenitors underlay high day-60 TCRbeta diversity in some patients. Expanded graft clones, several hundred of them, were reportedly the source of alpha-beta T cells about two months after transplant.

This clonotype was observed a few times. Antigen unknown. Construction of the TCRbeta library involved unique molecular identifiers. MiXCR was run by TCRdb on the PCR reads, yielding one entry per CDR3 protein. This sample has 300,000 to 350,000 distinct CDR3 sequences, with 15% to 20% found just once. CDR1 SGHTA and CDR2 FQGTGA come from the germline V gene. The CDR3 spans 15 residues. V lost 5 bases to trimming and J lost 4 bases; unmatched junction nucleotides: 8. The clonotype originates from a male patient aged 2-15 years who had a stem cell transplant for acute lymphoblastic leukemia, so the T cells may come from the graft donor. The V and J genes are TRBV7-3 and TRBJ2-1; 7 bases match TRBD2. The sample in question was PBMCs, mostly from graft donor cells, obtained 360 days after TCRalphabeta/CD19-depleted stem cell transplant. In DNA form, the CDR3 reads TGTGCCAGCAGCCAGGGAGCGGGATTGTACAATGAGCAGTTCTTC. Its translation: CASSQGAGLYNEQFF. Filled out from reference TRBV7-3 and TRBJ2-1, the complete variable domain reads GAGVSQTPSNKVTEKGKYVELRCDPISGHTALYWYRQSLGQGPEFLIYFQGTGAADDSGLPNDRFFAVRPEGSVSTLKIQRTERGDSAVYLCASSQGAGLYNEQFFGPGTRLTVL.